This is a list of T cell receptor beta chains from one sample in a study of OX40 agonist ivuxolimab in advanced cancers. Repertoires were generated with immunoSEQ multiplex PCR, while TCRdb's copy carries only in-frame clones and drops some. The data hold 50,000 to 60,000 clones, with about 85% observed a single time. This sample comprised CD4+ or CD8+ T cells sorted from blood, obtained in a trial of the OX40 agonist ivuxolimab. The receptors come from an adult with an advanced solid tumor such as melanoma, head and neck, liver or kidney cancer. CDR3s include the opening cysteine and the closing phenylalanine or tryptophan. Fields, in order: D gene, J gene, CDR3 length, clone size, V gene, CDR3 DNA, CDR3 protein. D genes are given only for firm matches. Only some rows state a clone size, as once, few, many or a class for expanded clones.

NA,TRBJ2-7,13,NA,TRBV11-3,TGTGCCGGCAGCTTAACGACAGGCTACGAGCAGTACTTC,CAGSLTTGYEQYF
NA,TRBJ1-3,15,NA,TRBV6-6,TGTGCCAGCAGAATAGGACAGAACTCTGGAAACACCATATATTTT,CASRIGQNSGNTIYF
NA,TRBJ1-3,15,once,TRBV5-4,TGTGCCAGCAGCTTGTGGACAGACTCTGGAAACACCATATATTTT,CASSLWTDSGNTIYF
TRBD2,TRBJ2-5,16,NA,TRBV6-5,TGTGCCAGCAGTTACGGGGTAGCGGGGCTCCAAGAGACCCAGTACTTC,CASSYGVAGLQETQYF
NA,TRBJ2-3,13,NA,TRBV7-8,TGTGCCAGCAGCTTAAACGTTCGGGATACGCAGTATTTT,CASSLNVRDTQYF
NA,TRBJ2-7,16,NA,TRBV19,TGTGCCAGTAGTATAGAGGACAGTTCGGGGGCCTACGAGCAGTACTTC,CASSIEDSSGAYEQYF
TRBD1,TRBJ2-1,15,NA,TRBV2,TGTGCCAGCATCGAGGGACAGGGGGTGTACAATGAGCAGTTCTTC,CASIEGQGVYNEQFF
NA,TRBJ1-4,14,NA,TRBV5-4,TGTGCCAGCAGTTCCGGGACCGGGCCTGAAAAACTGTTTTTT,CASSSGTGPEKLFF
NA,TRBJ2-5,13,NA,TRBV6-1,TGTGCCAGCAGTGAGGTAGGGCATGAGACCCAGTACTTC,CASSEVGHETQYF
TRBD1,TRBJ2-3,14,NA,TRBV7-7,TGTGCCAGCAGCACCGGACAGGGGCTGAATACGCAGTATTTT,CASSTGQGLNTQYF
TRBD1,TRBJ2-4,15,NA,TRBV11-2,TGTGCCAGCAGCCAGAGGGGACAGGGGGCGAACATTCAGTACTTC,CASSQRGQGANIQYF
NA,TRBJ1-1,17,NA,TRBV4-1,TGCGCCAGCAGCCAACGCGGGGGCGAGTTAGATAACACTGAAGCTTTCTTT,CASSQRGGELDNTEAFF
TRBD2,TRBJ2-3,14,NA,TRBV4-1,TGCGCCAGCAGCCCTAGCGGGGCCTCAGATACGCAGTATTTT,CASSPSGASDTQYF
NA,TRBJ2-3,13,NA,TRBV28,TGTGCCAGCAGGAAAGGTAGCACAGATACGCAGTATTTT,CASRKGSTDTQYF
TRBD2,TRBJ2-7,17,NA,TRBV4-2,TGTGCCAGCAGCCAAGCCTCGAGCGGGGGGTTTACCTACGAGCAGTACTTC,CASSQASSGGFTYEQYF
TRBD2,TRBJ2-5,14,NA,TRBV27,TGTGCCAGCAGTTTGGCGACTAGCGGAGAGACCCAGTACTTC,CASSLATSGETQYF
TRBD2,TRBJ2-7,15,NA,TRBV7-3,TGTGCCAGCAGCCTGGGGACTAGCCTTCCTACGGAGCAGTACTTC,CASSLGTSLPTEQYF
NA,TRBJ2-2,12,NA,TRBV10-1,TGCGCCAGCAGTCCAACCGCGGGGGAGCTGTTTTTT,CASSPTAGELFF
TRBD2,TRBJ2-7,13,NA,TRBV2,TGTGCCAGCAGAACCGGGACTACCTACGAGCAGTACTTC,CASRTGTTYEQYF
NA,TRBJ1-5,13,once,TRBV11-2,TGTGCCAGCAGCTTAGAACTGGACCAGCCCCAGCATTTT,CASSLELDQPQHF
TRBD2,TRBJ2-1,13,NA,TRBV9,TGTGCCAGCGGAGCCAGCGGGGGTAATGAGCAGTTCTTC,CASGASGGNEQFF
NA,TRBJ1-1,12,NA,TRBV25-1,TGTGCCAGCAGTCTGGGGGTGACTGAAGCTTTCTTT,CASSLGVTEAFF
TRBD1,TRBJ1-5,15,NA,TRBV19,TGTGCCAGTAGGCCCTCCAGGGGGTACAATCAGCCCCAGCATTTT,CASRPSRGYNQPQHF
NA,TRBJ2-1,16,NA,TRBV7-2,TGTGCCAGCAGCATTAGCGGAACCAACCCCTACAATGAGCAGTTCTTC,CASSISGTNPYNEQFF
NA,TRBJ1-1,14,NA,TRBV6-5,TGTGCCAGCAGTCCTGGGACGGGAAACACTGAAGCTTTCTTT,CASSPGTGNTEAFF
NA,TRBJ1-5,14,once,TRBV6-5,TGTGCCAGCAGTACCCAGGGGTGGCATCAGCCCCAGCATTTT,CASSTQGWHQPQHF
NA,TRBJ2-2,12,NA,TRBV7-9,TGTGCCAGCAGCTTATGGACCGGGGAGCTGTTTTTT,CASSLWTGELFF
NA,TRBJ2-1,16,NA,TRBV4-3,TGCGCCAGCAGCCAAACAGGGTACGGCTCCTACAATGAGCAGTTCTTC,CASSQTGYGSYNEQFF
TRBD1,TRBJ2-7,14,NA,TRBV7-2,TGTGCCAGCAGCGATTTCAGGGGGCTGTACGAGCAGTACTTC,CASSDFRGLYEQYF
TRBD2,TRBJ2-7,14,NA,TRBV30,TGTGCCTGGAGTGGGGTAGCGGGGTCAGTCGAGCAGTACTTC,CAWSGVAGSVEQYF
NA,TRBJ2-7,18,NA,TRBV21-1,TGTGCCAGCAGCAAAGGGAACGGGGGGGCTTCCATTTCCTACGAGCAGTACTTC,CASSKGNGGASISYEQYF
TRBD2,TRBJ2-3,15,NA,TRBV2,TGTGCCAGCAGTACCGGGACTAGCGGCACAGATACGCAGTATTTT,CASSTGTSGTDTQYF
TRBD1,TRBJ2-3,15,once,TRBV30,TGTGCCTGGAGTGTAGCAGGGGGCCTCACAGATACGCAGTATTTT,CAWSVAGGLTDTQYF
NA,TRBJ2-5,18,NA,TRBV2,TGTGCCAGCAGTGAAGCGATTAGACGGGGGGCCATCCAAGAGACCCAGTACTTC,CASSEAIRRGAIQETQYF
TRBD1,TRBJ2-1,20,NA,TRBV30,TGTGCCTGGGTGGAGACCGGGACAGGGGTTATAAGGGGGTCCTACAATGAGCAGTTCTTC,CAWVETGTGVIRGSYNEQFF
TRBD2,TRBJ2-2,14,NA,TRBV7-9,TGTGCCAGCAGCACGGGACTAGGGACCGGGGAGCTGTTTTTT,CASSTGLGTGELFF
NA,TRBJ1-1,14,once,TRBV10-3,TGTGCCATCAGTGAGTCTGGGAGGAACACTGAAGCTTTCTTT,CAISESGRNTEAFF
TRBD1,TRBJ1-6,15,NA,TRBV27,TGTGCCAGCAGGATGGACAGGGTTACGGATTCACCCCTCCACTTT,CASRMDRVTDSPLHF
TRBD1,TRBJ1-5,15,NA,TRBV7-6,TGTGCCAGCAGCCCCGACAGGGGGAGGCAATCAGCCCAGCATTTT,CASSPDRGRQSAQHF
NA,TRBJ1-5,15,few,TRBV19,TGTGCCACCCAACCCTATGATAGAAGCAATCAGCCCCAGCATTTT,CATQPYDRSNQPQHF
NA,TRBJ2-1,12,once,TRBV5-6,TGTGCCAGCAGCTTGTTGGGGGGTGAGCAGTTCTTC,CASSLLGGEQFF
NA,TRBJ2-1,15,NA,TRBV2,TGTGCCAGCAGTGAAGTAGGCTCCCTTAGGGGAGAGCAGTTCTTC,CASSEVGSLRGEQFF
TRBD2,TRBJ2-2,16,NA,TRBV7-6,TGTGCCAGCAGCGCACTAGCGGGGGGTAACACCGGGGAGCTGTTTTTT,CASSALAGGNTGELFF
NA,TRBJ1-2,14,NA,TRBV21-1,TGTGCCAGCAGAGGACAGGGGGCGCGTTATGGCTACACCTTC,CASRGQGARYGYTF
NA,TRBJ2-3,14,NA,TRBV7-9,TGTGCCAGCAGCCCTGTCCTGTATGGAGATACGCAGTATTTT,CASSPVLYGDTQYF
TRBD2,TRBJ2-3,17,NA,TRBV30,TGTGCCTGGAGTTCTCCTTCGACTAGCGGGGGGGCTGATACGCAGTATTTT,CAWSSPSTSGGADTQYF
NA,TRBJ2-2,15,NA,TRBV5-8,TGTGCCAGCAGCTTTTTCGGCAGGAGGACCGGGGAGCTGTTTTTT,CASSFFGRRTGELFF
NA,TRBJ1-1,11,NA,TRBV19,TGTGCCAGTACCCCCGGGTATGAAGCTTTCTTT,CASTPGYEAFF
NA,TRBJ2-7,16,NA,TRBV7-9,TGTGCCAGCAGCTCTGAGGGAGCAGGGCGATCGAACGAGCAGTACTTC,CASSSEGAGRSNEQYF
NA,TRBJ2-5,16,NA,TRBV7-7,TGTGCCAGCAGCTTAGGGGGGCCGCCCCCAGTGTGGACCCAGTACTTC,CASSLGGPPPVWTQYF
TRBD1,TRBJ1-1,18,NA,TRBV19,TGTGCCAGTAGTATCCTTCCCCCCGGGACAGGGATAAGCACTGAAGCTTTCTTT,CASSILPPGTGISTEAFF
TRBD1,TRBJ2-5,14,NA,TRBV28,TGTGCCAGCAAGGTAACAGGGGGCCAAGAGACCCAGTACTTC,CASKVTGGQETQYF
NA,TRBJ2-7,13,NA,TRBV7-8,TGTGCCAGCAGCTCGGAGGACAACTACGAGCAGTACTTC,CASSSEDNYEQYF
NA,TRBJ2-3,13,NA,TRBV7-2,TGTGCCAGCAGCCTCTACAGGGAAGATACGCAGTATTTT,CASSLYREDTQYF